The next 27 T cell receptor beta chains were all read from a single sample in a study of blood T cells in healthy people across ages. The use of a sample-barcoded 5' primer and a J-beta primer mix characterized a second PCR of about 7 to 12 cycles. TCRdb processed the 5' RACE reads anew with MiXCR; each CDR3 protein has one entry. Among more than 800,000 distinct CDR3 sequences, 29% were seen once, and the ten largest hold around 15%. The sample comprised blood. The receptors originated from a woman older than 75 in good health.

The CDR3 sequence: CASSPGGGYPETQYF. The CDR3 region has the DNA TGTGCCAGCAGCCCCGGGGGGGGGTACCCAGAGACCCAGTACTTC. The chain links TRBV7-2 to TRBJ2-5; 8 nucleotides agree with TRBD2. The V gene end was trimmed by 5 bases and the J gene end by 4 bases; junction bases not matched to a gene: 9. Germline lookup yields CDR1 SGHTA and CDR2 FQGNSA. This CDR3 is 15 amino acids long.

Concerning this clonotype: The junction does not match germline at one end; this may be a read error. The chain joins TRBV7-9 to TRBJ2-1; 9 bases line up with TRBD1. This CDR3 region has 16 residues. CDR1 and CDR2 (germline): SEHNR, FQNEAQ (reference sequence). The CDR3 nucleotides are TGTGCCAGCAGCTTACCGCCCGGGACAGGGCAGAATGAGAAGTTCTTC. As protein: CASSLPPGTGQNEKFF.

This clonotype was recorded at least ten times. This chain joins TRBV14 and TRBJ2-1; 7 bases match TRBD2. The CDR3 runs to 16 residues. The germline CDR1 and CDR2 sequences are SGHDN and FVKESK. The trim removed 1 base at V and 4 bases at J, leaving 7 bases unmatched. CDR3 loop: CASSQAWGTKYNEQFF. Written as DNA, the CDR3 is TGTGCCAGCAGCCAAGCTTGGGGGACTAAGTACAATGAGCAGTTCTTC.

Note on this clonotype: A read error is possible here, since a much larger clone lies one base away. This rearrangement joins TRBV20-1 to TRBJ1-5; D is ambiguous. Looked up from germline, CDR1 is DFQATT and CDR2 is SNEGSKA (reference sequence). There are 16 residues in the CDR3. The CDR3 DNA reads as TGCAGTGCTAGCAAGATGTTTTCGGGTCGGAATCCGCCCCAGCATTTT. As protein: CSASKMFSGRNPPQHF.

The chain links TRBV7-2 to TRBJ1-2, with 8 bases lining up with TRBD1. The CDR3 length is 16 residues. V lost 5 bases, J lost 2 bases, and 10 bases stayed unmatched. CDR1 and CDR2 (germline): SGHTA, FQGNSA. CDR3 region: CASSTGPRQGNYGYTF. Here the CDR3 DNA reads TGTGCCAGCAGCACAGGTCCGAGACAGGGGAACTATGGCTACACCTTC.

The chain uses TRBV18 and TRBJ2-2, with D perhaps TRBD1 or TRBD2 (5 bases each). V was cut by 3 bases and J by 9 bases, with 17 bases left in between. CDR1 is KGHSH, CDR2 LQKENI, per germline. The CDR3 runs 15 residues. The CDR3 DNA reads TGTGCCAGCTCACCGAGGGATAGGGGCTGGAGGGAGCTGTTTTTT. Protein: CASSPRDRGWRELFF. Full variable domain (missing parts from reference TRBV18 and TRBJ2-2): NAGVMQNPRHLVRRRGQEARLRCSPMKGHSHVYWYRQLPEEGLKFMVYLQKENIIDESGMPKERFSAEFPKEGPSILRIQQVVRGDSAAYFCASSPRDRGWRELFFGEGSRLTVL.

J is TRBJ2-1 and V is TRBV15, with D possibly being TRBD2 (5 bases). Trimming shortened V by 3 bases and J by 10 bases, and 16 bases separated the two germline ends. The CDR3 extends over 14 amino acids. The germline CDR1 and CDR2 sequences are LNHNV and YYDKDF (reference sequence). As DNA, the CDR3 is TGTGCCACCAGCAGGGACTCCTACTCCTACGAGCAGTTCTTC. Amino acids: CATSRDSYSYEQFF.

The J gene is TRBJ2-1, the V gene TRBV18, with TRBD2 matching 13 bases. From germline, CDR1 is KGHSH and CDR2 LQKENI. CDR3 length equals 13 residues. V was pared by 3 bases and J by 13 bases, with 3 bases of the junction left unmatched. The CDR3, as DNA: TGTGCCAGCTCACCGACTAGCGGGGGGCCACAGTTCTTC. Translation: CASSPTSGGPQFF. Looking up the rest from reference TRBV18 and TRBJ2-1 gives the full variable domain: NAGVMQNPRHLVRRRGQEARLRCSPMKGHSHVYWYRQLPEEGLKFMVYLQKENIIDESGMPKERFSAEFPKEGPSILRIQQVVRGDSAAYFCASSPTSGGPQFFGPGTRLTVL.

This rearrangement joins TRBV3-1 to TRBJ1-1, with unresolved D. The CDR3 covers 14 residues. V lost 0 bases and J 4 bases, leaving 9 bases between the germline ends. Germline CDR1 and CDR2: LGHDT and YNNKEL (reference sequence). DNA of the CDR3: TGTGCCAGCAGCCAAGATACGACAACCACTGAAGCTTTCTTT. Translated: CASSQDTTTTEAFF. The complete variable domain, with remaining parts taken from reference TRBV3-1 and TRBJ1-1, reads DTAVSQTPKYLVTQMGNDKSIKCEQNLGHDTMYWYKQDSKKFLKIMFSYNNKELIINETVPNRFSPKSPDKAHLNLHINSLELGDSAVYFCASSQDTTTTEAFFGQGTRLTVV.

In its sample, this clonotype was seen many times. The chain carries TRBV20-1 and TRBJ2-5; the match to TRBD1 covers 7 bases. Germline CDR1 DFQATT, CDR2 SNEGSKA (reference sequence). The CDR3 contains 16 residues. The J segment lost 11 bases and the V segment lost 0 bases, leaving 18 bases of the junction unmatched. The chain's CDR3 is CSARDKRRQGLGEQYF. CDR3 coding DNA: TGCAGTGCTAGAGATAAAAGGAGACAGGGTCTGGGAGAGCAGTACTTC.

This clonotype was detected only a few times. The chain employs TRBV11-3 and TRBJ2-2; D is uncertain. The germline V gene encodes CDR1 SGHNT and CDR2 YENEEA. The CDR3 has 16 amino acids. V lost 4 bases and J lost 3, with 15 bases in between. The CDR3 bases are TGTGCCAGCAGCTCCCTAGGGCGTCTGGACACCGGGGAGCTGTTTTTT. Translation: CASSSLGRLDTGELFF.

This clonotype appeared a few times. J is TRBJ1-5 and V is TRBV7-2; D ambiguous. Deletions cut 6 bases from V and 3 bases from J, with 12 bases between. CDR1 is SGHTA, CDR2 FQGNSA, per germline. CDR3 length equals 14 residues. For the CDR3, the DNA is TGTGCCAGCAGTCAAGACGGAATCAATCAGCCCCAGCATTTT. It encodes CASSQDGINQPQHF.

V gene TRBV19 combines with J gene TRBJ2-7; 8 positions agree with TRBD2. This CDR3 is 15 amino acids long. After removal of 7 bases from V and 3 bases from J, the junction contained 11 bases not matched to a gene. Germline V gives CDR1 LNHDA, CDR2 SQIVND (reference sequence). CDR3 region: CASISPIAGFYEQYF. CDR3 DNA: TGTGCCAGTATCTCACCGATAGCGGGATTCTACGAGCAGTACTTC.

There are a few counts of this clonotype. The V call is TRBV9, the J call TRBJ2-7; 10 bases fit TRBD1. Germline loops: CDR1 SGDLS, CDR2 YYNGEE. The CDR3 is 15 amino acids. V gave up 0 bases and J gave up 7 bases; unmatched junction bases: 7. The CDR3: CASSVGGQGHDEQYF. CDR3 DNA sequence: TGTGCCAGCAGCGTAGGGGGACAGGGGCATGATGAGCAGTACTTC.

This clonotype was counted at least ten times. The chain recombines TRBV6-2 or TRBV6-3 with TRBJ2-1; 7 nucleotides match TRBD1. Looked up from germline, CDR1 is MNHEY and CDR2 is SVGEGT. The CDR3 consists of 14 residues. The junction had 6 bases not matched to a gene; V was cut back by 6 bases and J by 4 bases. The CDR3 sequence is CASRDPGQYNEQFF. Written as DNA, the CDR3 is TGTGCCAGCAGGGATCCGGGACAGTACAATGAGCAGTTCTTC.

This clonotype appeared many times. CDR3 nucleotide sequence: TGTGCCAGCAGTTTGGCGCGGACGGCTGAGCAGTTCTTC. Protein product: CASSLARTAEQFF. The V call is TRBV12-3 or TRBV12-4, the J call TRBJ2-1; the D is unclear. The CDR3 covers 13 residues. Trimming pared 3 bases from V and 9 bases from J, leaving 12 bases between.

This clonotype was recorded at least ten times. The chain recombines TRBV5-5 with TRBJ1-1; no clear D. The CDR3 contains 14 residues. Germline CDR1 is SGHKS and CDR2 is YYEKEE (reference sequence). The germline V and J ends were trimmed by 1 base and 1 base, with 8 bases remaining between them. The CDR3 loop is CASSLLPGNTEAFF. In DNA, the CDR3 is TGTGCCAGCAGCTTGTTACCGGGGAACACTGAAGCTTTCTTT.

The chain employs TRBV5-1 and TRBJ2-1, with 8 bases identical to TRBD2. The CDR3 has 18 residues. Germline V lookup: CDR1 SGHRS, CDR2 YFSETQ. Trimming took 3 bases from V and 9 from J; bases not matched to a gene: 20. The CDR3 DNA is TGCGCCAGCAGCTCCTACCACTTCCCTAAAGCGGGAGTATTTGAGCAGTTCTTC. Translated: CASSSYHFPKAGVFEQFF.

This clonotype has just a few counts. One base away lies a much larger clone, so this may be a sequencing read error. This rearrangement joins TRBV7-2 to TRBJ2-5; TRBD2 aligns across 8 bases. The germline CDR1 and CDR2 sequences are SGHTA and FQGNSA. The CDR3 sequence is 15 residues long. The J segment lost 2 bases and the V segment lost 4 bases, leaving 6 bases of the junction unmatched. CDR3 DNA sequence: TGTGCCAGCAGCTGTATAGCGGGGCGACAAGAGACCCAGTACTTC. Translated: CASSCIAGRQETQYF.

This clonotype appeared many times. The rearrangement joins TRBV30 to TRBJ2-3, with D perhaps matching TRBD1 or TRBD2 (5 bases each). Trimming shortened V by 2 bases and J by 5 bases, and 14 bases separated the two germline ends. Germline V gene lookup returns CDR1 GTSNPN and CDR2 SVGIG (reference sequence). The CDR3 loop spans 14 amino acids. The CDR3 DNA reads TGTGCCTGGAGTATAGGGGACGCGGGAGATACGCAGTATTTT. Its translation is CAWSIGDAGDTQYF.

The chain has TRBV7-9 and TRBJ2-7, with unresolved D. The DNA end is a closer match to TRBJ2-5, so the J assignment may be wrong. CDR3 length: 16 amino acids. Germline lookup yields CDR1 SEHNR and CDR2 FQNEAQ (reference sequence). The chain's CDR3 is CASSLTPTRVGETQYF. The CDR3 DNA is TGTGCCAGCAGCTTAACCCCCACCAGAGTAGGGGAGACCCAGTACTTC.

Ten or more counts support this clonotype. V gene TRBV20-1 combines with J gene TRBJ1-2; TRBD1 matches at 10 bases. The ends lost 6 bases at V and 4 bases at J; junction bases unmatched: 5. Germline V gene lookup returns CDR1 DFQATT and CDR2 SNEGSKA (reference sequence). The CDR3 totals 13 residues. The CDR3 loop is CSAATGGSYGYTF. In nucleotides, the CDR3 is TGCAGTGCCGCGACAGGGGGCAGCTATGGCTACACCTTC.

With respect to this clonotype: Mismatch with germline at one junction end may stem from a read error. The chain's CDR3 is CASSFQGSEKRFF. The CDR3 DNA sequence: TGCGCCAGCAGCTTTCAGGGAAGTGAAAAACGGTTTTTT. This sequence joins TRBV5-1 and TRBJ1-4; the D gene is possibly TRBD1 (5 bases). CDR1 is SGHRS and CDR2 is YFSETQ in the germline V gene. CDR3 size: 13 residues. Full variable domain (remainder filled in from reference TRBV5-1 and TRBJ1-4): KAGVTQTPRYLIKTRGQQVTLSCSPISGHRSVSWYQQTPGQGLQFLFEYFSETQRNKGNFPGRFSGRQFSNSRSEMNVSTLELGDSALYLCASSFQGSEKRFFGSGTQLSVL.

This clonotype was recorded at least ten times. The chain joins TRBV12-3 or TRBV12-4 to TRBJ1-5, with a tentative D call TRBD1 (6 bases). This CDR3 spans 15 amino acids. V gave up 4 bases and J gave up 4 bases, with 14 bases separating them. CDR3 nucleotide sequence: TGTGCCAGCAGTTCTGGACAGCTCTATAATCAGCCCCAGCATTTT. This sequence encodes CASSSGQLYNQPQHF.

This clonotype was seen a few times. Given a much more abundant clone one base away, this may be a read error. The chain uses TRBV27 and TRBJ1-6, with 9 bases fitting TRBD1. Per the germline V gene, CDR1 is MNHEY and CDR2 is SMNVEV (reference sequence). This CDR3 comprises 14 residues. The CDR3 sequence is CASSPGTGNSPPHF. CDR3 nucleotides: TGTGCCAGCAGTCCCGGGACAGGGAATTCACCCCCCCACTTT.

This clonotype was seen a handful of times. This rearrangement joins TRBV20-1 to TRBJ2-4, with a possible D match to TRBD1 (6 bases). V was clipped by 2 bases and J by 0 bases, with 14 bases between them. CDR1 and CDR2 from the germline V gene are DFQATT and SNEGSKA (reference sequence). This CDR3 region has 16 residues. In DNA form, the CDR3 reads TGCAGTGCTAGATCCGGACAGATGTTAGCCAAAAACATTCAGTACTTC. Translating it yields CSARSGQMLAKNIQYF.

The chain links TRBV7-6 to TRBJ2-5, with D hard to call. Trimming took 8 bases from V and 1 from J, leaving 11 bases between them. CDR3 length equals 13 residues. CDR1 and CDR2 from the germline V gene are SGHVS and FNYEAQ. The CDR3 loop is CASAEIRQETQYF. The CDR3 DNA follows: TGTGCCAGCGCAGAGATCCGCCAAGAGACCCAGTACTTC.